The next 18 T cell receptor beta chains were all read from a single sample in a study of early T cells in non-severe SARS-CoV-2 infection (dated by TCRdb to the early 2020s). The library was prepared using 5' RACE. This sample was sequenced with a NextSeq 500. In TCRdb, the public reads were trimmed at Q25 with fastp and aligned with MiXCR, with productive beta chains retained. CDR3 protein duplicates are merged, each entry listing the most common genes and DNA. A total of approximately 46,000 distinct CDR3 sequences appear in this sample, roughly 6% of them only once. Together, the top ten hold around 12% of the sample. Sequenced sample: whole blood. The receptors here all came from an adult who was a healthcare worker with PCR-confirmed SARS-CoV-2 infection or an uninfected control (not recorded which).

This clonotype was seen many times. V and J are TRBV13 and TRBJ2-2, with TRBD2 matching over 9 bases. Germline-derived CDR1 and CDR2 are PRHDT and FYEKMQ (reference sequence). The CDR3 runs to 16 residues. Trimming at V came to 2 bases and at J to 6 bases, leaving 7 bases not matched to a gene. As DNA, the CDR3 is TGTGCCAGCAGCTTACCGGCGGGGGGGCCGTCCGGGGAGCTGTTTTTT. Encoded protein: CASSLPAGGPSGELFF.

V and J are TRBV12-3 or TRBV12-4 and TRBJ2-2, with D possibly being TRBD1 (6 bases). V was clipped by 4 bases and J by 7 bases, with 10 bases between them. CDR3 length equals 13 residues. The DNA of the CDR3 is TGTGCCAGCAGTTCAGGGGTGGTCGGGGAGCTGTTTTTT. This gives the protein CASSSGVVGELFF.

This clonotype was detected only a few times. The gene calls are TRBV6-5 and TRBJ2-3, with D possibly TRBD2 on 7 matching bases. The CDR3 extends over 13 amino acids. The germline CDR1 and CDR2 sequences are MNHEY and SVGAGI. V was trimmed by 10 bases and J by 4 bases, leaving 15 bases between them. The CDR3, as DNA: TGTGCCATTGCCGGGGGGCAGTCAGATACGCAGTATTTT. This translates into CAIAGGQSDTQYF.

Only a few counts were recorded for this clonotype. This CDR3 is CASSLDSRGTYEQYF. The CDR3 nucleotides are TGTGCCAGCAGCTTAGACTCCCGGGGCACCTACGAGCAGTACTTC. The chain recombines TRBV11-2 with TRBJ2-7, with D perhaps TRBD1 or TRBD2 (5 bases each). V was cut by 0 bases and J by 2 bases, with 11 bases left in between. This CDR3 has 15 residues. Germline values: CDR1 SGHAT, CDR2 FQNNGV.

This clonotype has at least ten counts. The CDR3, as DNA: TGCAGTGCTGGGGGGGCGGGACAGATCTTTAGTTACTATGGCTACACCTTC. This sequence encodes CSAGGAGQIFSYYGYTF. The V and J genes are TRBV20-1 and TRBJ1-2; TRBD1 aligns across 7 bases. V lost 5 bases, J lost 3 bases, and 18 bases stayed unmatched. The CDR3 extends over 17 amino acids. Germline-derived CDR1 and CDR2 are DFQATT and SNEGSKA (reference sequence).

This clonotype appeared a few times. The genes are TRBV19 and TRBJ1-2; D unresolved. The CDR3 has 14 residues. Germline assignment: CDR1 LNHDA and CDR2 SQIVND (reference sequence). V lost 4 bases, J lost 6 bases, and 15 bases lay in between. The CDR3 loop is CASSKEGGRDGYTF. CDR3 nucleotide sequence: TGTGCCAGTAGTAAAGAAGGCGGTAGAGATGGCTACACCTTC.

In this sample, this clonotype turned up a few times. The V call is TRBV7-2, the J call TRBJ1-6; weak D call: TRBD1 (6 bases). With 5 bases removed from V and 9 bases from J, the gap between germline ends came to 17 bases. The CDR3 consists of 15 residues. Germline V gene sequence: CDR1 SGHTA, CDR2 FQGNSA. DNA of the CDR3: TGTGCCAGCAGCCCTAGGTGGGGGCATATTTCACCCCTCCACTTT. Residues: CASSPRWGHISPLHF.

This clonotype was picked up many times. The V and J genes are TRBV6-4 and TRBJ2-3, with 9 bases fitting TRBD2. Losses at the gene ends were 3 bases for V and 1 base for J; bases not matched to a gene: 2. Germline CDR1 and CDR2: MRHNA and SNTAGT. The CDR3 has 15 amino acids. The CDR3 region has the DNA TGTGCCAGCAGTGAGTCTAGCGGGGGCACAGATACGCAGTATTTT. Translation: CASSESSGGTDTQYF.

CDR3 DNA: TGTGCCAGCAGGCCCAGGGGGGGCTCTGAAGCTTTCTTT. Translating it yields CASRPRGGSEAFF. The chain employs TRBV11-2 and TRBJ1-1; 7 bases line up with TRBD1. CDR3 size: 13 residues. V shed 6 bases, J shed 6 bases, and the junction held 7 bases outside the gene matches. Germline V gives CDR1 SGHAT, CDR2 FQNNGV.

This clonotype has only a few counts. The chain is built from TRBV28 and TRBJ2-7; 10 bases match TRBD1. From germline, CDR1 is MDHEN and CDR2 SYDVKM. The CDR3 has 15 amino acids. J lost 3 bases, V lost 4 bases, and 6 bases had no gene match. The CDR3 DNA follows: TGTGCCAGCAGTTACAAGACAGGGGGCGGCTACGAGCAGTACTTC. Residues: CASSYKTGGGYEQYF.

The chain couples TRBV27 to TRBJ2-7; perhaps TRBD2 as D (6 bases). The CDR3 runs to 15 residues. V shed 2 bases and J shed 2 bases, with 13 bases lying between them. Germline V gene lookup returns CDR1 MNHEY and CDR2 SMNVEV (reference sequence). DNA of the CDR3: TGTGCCAGCAGTTTAGGGGGGTTACTAACCTACGAGCAGTACTTC. Translation gives CASSLGGLLTYEQYF.

This clonotype was observed many times. This chain uses TRBV20-1 with TRBJ2-1; 7 bases are a match to TRBD2. This CDR3 is built from 11 residues. Germline V CDR1 and CDR2: DFQATT, SNEGSKA (reference sequence). The CDR3 DNA reads TGCATTCACGCGACTAGCCATGAGCAGTTCTTC. Its protein is CIHATSHEQFF.

The V and J genes are TRBV2 and TRBJ1-5; D gene uncertain. The germline V gene has CDR1 SNHLY and CDR2 FYNNEI. This CDR3 is built from 15 residues. The ends were cut back, 2 bases at V and 2 bases at J, with 10 bases in the middle. CDR3 amino acids: CASSELRVGNQPQHF. CDR3 bases: TGTGCCAGCAGTGAACTTAGGGTCGGCAATCAGCCCCAGCATTTT.

Ten or more counts support this clonotype. The V call is TRBV5-6, the J call TRBJ2-7, with D perhaps TRBD2 (5 bases). Trimming removed 4 bases from V and 3 bases from J, with 11 bases in between. The CDR3 consists of 13 residues. Germline V gene data show CDR1 as SGHDT and CDR2 as YYEEEE. DNA of the CDR3: TGTGCCAGCAGCCTGCGGGTTCTCTACGAGCAGTACTTC. Protein product: CASSLRVLYEQYF.

There are many counts of this clonotype. V usage is TRBV28 and J usage is TRBJ2-1; D might be TRBD1 (5 bases). This CDR3 is built from 18 residues. Germline-derived CDR1 and CDR2 are MDHEN and SYDVKM. Deletions cut 3 bases from V and 6 bases from J, with 24 bases between. CDR3 loop: CASSLRQGRSGFLNEQFF. The DNA for the CDR3 is TGTGCCAGCAGTTTGAGGCAGGGCCGGTCCGGCTTCCTCAATGAGCAGTTCTTC.

The sample holds many counts of this clonotype. This chain joins TRBV20-1 and TRBJ2-5, with D perhaps TRBD2 (6 bases). This CDR3 is built from 15 residues. V lost 6 bases and J 4 bases, leaving 21 bases between the germline ends. Per the germline V gene, CDR1 is DFQATT and CDR2 is SNEGSKA (reference sequence). The CDR3 nucleotides read TGCAGTGCCATTTCCTTAGCGGCCTGGGGAGAGACCCAGTACTTC. It encodes CSAISLAAWGETQYF.

This clonotype was seen repeatedly, ten times or more. J is TRBJ2-7 and V is TRBV10-3; D possibly corresponds to TRBD1 (6 bases). The CDR3 has 12 amino acids. With 10 bases removed from V and 5 bases from J, the gap between germline ends came to 15 bases. Germline V gives CDR1 ENHRY, CDR2 SYGVKD. The CDR3 region is CATRTVSHEQYF. The CDR3 nucleotides read TGTGCCACCCGGACAGTTTCCCACGAGCAGTACTTC.

This clonotype has just a few counts. This chain joins TRBV19 and TRBJ2-6; 7 bases are shared with TRBD1. The germline CDR1 and CDR2 sequences are LNHDA and SQIVND (reference sequence). The J segment lost 2 bases and the V segment lost 6 bases, leaving 1 base of the junction unmatched. This CDR3 comprises 14 residues. The CDR3 DNA is TGTGCCAGTAGAGGGGGCCCTGGGGCCAACGTCCTGACTTTC. Protein sequence: CASRGGPGANVLTF.